This T cell receptor (beta chain) stems from a study of identical twins. At least ten counts were recorded for this clonotype. Its antigen is still unknown. TCRdb reprocessed the 5' RACE reads with MiXCR, giving one entry per CDR3 protein. The repertoire consists of around 95,000 distinct CDR3 sequences, with under 7% occurring once and the leading ten covering about 12%. CDR3 length equals 16 residues. Germline V gene sequence: CDR1 LNHNV, CDR2 YYDKDF (reference sequence). Trimming took 0 bases from V and 2 from J, leaving 11 bases between them. Healthy Caucasian donors formed the entire cohort. Study conclusions and caveats: Memory repertoires lacked the insertion deficit that abundant cord blood beta clonotypes showed.

Sequenced material: memory T cells sorted from blood. This chain links TRBV15 with TRBJ1-5; D not certain. The TCR originated in a woman aged 45 to 65 in good health. For the CDR3, the DNA is TGTGCCACCAGCAGAGACCCTACAAGGGGCAATCAGCCCCAGCATTTT. Protein sequence: CATSRDPTRGNQPQHF.